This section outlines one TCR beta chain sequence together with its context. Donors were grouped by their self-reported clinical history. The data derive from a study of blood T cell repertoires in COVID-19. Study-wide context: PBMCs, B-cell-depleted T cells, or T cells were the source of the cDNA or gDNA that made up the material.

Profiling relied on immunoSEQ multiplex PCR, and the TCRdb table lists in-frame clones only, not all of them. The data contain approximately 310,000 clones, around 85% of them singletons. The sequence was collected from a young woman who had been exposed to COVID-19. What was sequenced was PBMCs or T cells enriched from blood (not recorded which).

CDR3 in DNA: TGTGCTAGTGGTTTTCATCAGGGGAATGAAAAACTGTTTTTT. Translation gives CASGFHQGNEKLFF. The rearrangement joins TRBV12-5 to TRBJ1-4; weak D call: TRBD1 (6 bases). The CDR3 is made up of 14 amino acids. Germline CDR1 LGHNT, CDR2 FRNRAP. V was shortened by 3 bases and J by 5 bases, with 10 bases between the two germline ends.